This T cell receptor beta chain was recorded in a study of T cell repertoires in cytomegalovirus infection. Looking at the study overall: Public TCR beta signature analysis indicated the presence of both CMV infection and matching HLA type.

TCRdb reprocessed the reads via MiXCR and lists one record per CDR3 protein. The sample lists more than 150,000 distinct CDR3 sequences, roughly a fifth occurring once. A few counts support this clonotype. Its antigen remains unknown. Notes on the study in general: The ex vivo response showed dominance by HLA-C-restricted CMV-specific TCR beta clonotypes. Summed frequency of shared TCR beta families picked out CMV carriers who also had the relevant HLA.

The CDR3 loop spans 14 amino acids. Germline lookup yields CDR1 SNHLY and CDR2 FYNNEI. The V end lost 4 bases, the J end lost 5 bases, and 14 bases lay between the germline ends. This chain connects TRBV2 to TRBJ1-1; D unresolved. Input material: PBMCs. This TCR came from a human donor in good health (CMV status not recorded). Some clones in this sample may be carry-over from other donors' samples. The CDR3: CASSGPGVGTEAFF. CDR3 DNA: TGTGCCAGCAGTGGACCTGGGGTGGGGACTGAAGCTTTCTTT.